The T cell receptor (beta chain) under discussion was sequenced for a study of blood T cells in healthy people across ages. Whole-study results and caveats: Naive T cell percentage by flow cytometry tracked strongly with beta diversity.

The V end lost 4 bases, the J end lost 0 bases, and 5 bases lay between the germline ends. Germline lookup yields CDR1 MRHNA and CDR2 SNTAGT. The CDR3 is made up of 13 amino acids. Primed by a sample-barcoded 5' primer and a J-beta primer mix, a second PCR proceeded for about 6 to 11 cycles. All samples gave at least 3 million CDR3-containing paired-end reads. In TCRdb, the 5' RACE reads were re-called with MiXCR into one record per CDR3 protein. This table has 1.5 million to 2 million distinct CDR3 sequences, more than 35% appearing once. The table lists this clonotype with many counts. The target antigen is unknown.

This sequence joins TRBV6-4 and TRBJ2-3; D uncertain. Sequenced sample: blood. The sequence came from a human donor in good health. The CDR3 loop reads CASSGWSTDTQYF. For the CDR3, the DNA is TGTGCCAGCAGTGGGTGGAGCACAGATACGCAGTATTTT.